A single sample is the source of the 19 T cell receptor beta chains below, sequenced in a study of cytomegalovirus exposure and HLA in healthy donors. The PCR was carried out with 60 Vbeta primers and 13 Jbeta primers. Assay used: immunoSEQ multiplex PCR; TCRdb lists only in-frame clones, some missing. The repertoire holds around 90,000 clones, with about 68% as singletons. Sequenced: PBMCs. These receptors originate from a human donor in good health.

The rearrangement uses TRBV19 and TRBJ2-1; 8 nucleotides agree with TRBD1. Losses at the gene ends were 7 bases for V and 9 bases for J; bases not matched to a gene: 8. CDR1 and CDR2 from the germline V gene are LNHDA and SQIVND (reference sequence). The CDR3 length is 13 residues. CDR3 residues: CASTGGGRGEQFF. Here the CDR3 DNA reads TGTGCCAGTACAGGGGGCGGACGCGGTGAGCAGTTCTTC.

The chain carries TRBV6-5 and TRBJ1-6, with a weak D call TRBD1 (6 bases). Germline CDR1 MNHEY, CDR2 SVGAGI. The germline V and J ends were trimmed by 2 bases and 9 bases, with 11 bases remaining between them. The CDR3 loop spans 14 amino acids. CDR3 bases: TGTGCCAGCAGTTACGATAGGACAGCTTCACCCCTCCACTTT. It codes for CASSYDRTASPLHF.

This rearrangement joins TRBV28 to TRBJ1-1; no clear D gene. The CDR3 extends over 14 amino acids. Germline V gene lookup returns CDR1 MDHEN and CDR2 SYDVKM. The V and J ends lost 5 bases and 1 base respectively, with 11 bases between them. In DNA form, the CDR3 reads TGTGCCAGCAGTGAGAGGGCCCCGAACACTGAAGCTTTCTTT. This codes for CASSERAPNTEAFF.

Only a few counts were recorded for this clone. The chain is built from TRBV7-3 and TRBJ2-6; 7 bases agree with TRBD2. This CDR3 spans 15 amino acids. The germline V gene has CDR1 SGHTA and CDR2 FQGTGA. V was pared by 5 bases and J by 4 bases, with 5 bases of the junction left unmatched. Written as DNA, the CDR3 is TGTGCCAGCAGCGTCCCAGCGGGAGGGGCCAACGTCCTGACTTTC. Translated: CASSVPAGGANVLTF.

J is TRBJ2-7 and V is TRBV2, with 7 bases matching TRBD1. Germline assignment: CDR1 SNHLY and CDR2 FYNNEI. Trimming at V came to 7 bases and at J to 6 bases, leaving 3 bases not matched to a gene. CDR3 length: 11 amino acids. The DNA of the CDR3 is TGTGCCAGCAAGGGGGCTGGCGAGCAGTACTTC. The encoded protein is CASKGAGEQYF.

V and J are TRBV7-2 and TRBJ2-2; the match to TRBD2 covers 8 bases. The CDR3 is 16 residues long. Trimming at V came to 2 bases and at J to 4 bases, leaving 6 bases not matched to a gene. CDR1 SGHTA and CDR2 FQGNSA come from the germline V gene. The CDR3 is CASSLSAGGSTGELFF. The CDR3 DNA reads as TGTGCCAGCAGCTTAAGTGCGGGGGGATCCACCGGGGAGCTGTTTTTT.

The chain joins TRBV5-1 to TRBJ2-1; 13 bases fit TRBD2. The V segment lost 4 bases and the J segment 7 bases; nucleotides outside the gene matches: 11. Germline V lookup: CDR1 SGHRS, CDR2 YFSETQ. The CDR3 length is 17 residues. CDR3 in amino acids: CASSLRGQTSGGNEQFF. As DNA, the CDR3 is TGCGCCAGCAGCCTTCGTGGGCAGACTAGCGGGGGGAATGAGCAGTTCTTC.

The chain has TRBV5-1 and TRBJ1-3; D is uncertain. CDR1 SGHRS and CDR2 YFSETQ come from the germline V gene. The CDR3 runs 16 residues. V was trimmed by 4 bases and J by 0 bases, leaving 14 bases between them. The CDR3 loop reads CASSLNLRVSGNTIYF. The CDR3 DNA reads TGCGCCAGCAGCCTAAATCTACGGGTCTCTGGAAACACCATATATTTT.

The J gene is TRBJ2-1, the V gene TRBV6-6, with D unresolved. The CDR3 consists of 14 residues. V gave up 2 bases and J gave up 1 base, with 6 bases separating them. Germline assignment: CDR1 MNHNY and CDR2 SVGAGI (reference sequence). CDR3 protein: CASSYVSSYNEQFF. The CDR3 DNA is TGTGCCAGCAGTTACGTGTCGTCCTACAATGAGCAGTTCTTC.

This chain connects TRBV7-2 to TRBJ1-6; D might be TRBD1 (6 bases). This CDR3 has 14 residues. V was clipped by 5 bases and J by 6 bases, with 11 bases between them. Per the germline V gene, CDR1 is SGHTA and CDR2 is FQGNSA. CDR3 in amino acids: CASSPADSNSPLHF. The DNA for the CDR3 is TGTGCCAGCAGCCCAGCGGACAGTAATTCACCCCTCCACTTT.

The V and J genes are TRBV29-1 and TRBJ2-3; 7 nucleotides align to TRBD2. CDR1 and CDR2 (germline): SQVTM, ANQGSEA. CDR3 size: 13 residues. The CDR3 coding sequence is TGCACCGCAAGGACTAGTGCCACAGATACGCAGTATTTT. The encoded protein is CTARTSATDTQYF.

This clone was seen a handful of times. The J gene is TRBJ1-1, the V gene TRBV5-4, with D perhaps matching TRBD1 (5 bases). Between the trimmed V and J ends, which lost 4 bases and 1 base, there was a span of 20 bases. This CDR3 has 17 amino acids. Per germline, CDR1 SGHNT and CDR2 YYREEE (reference sequence). This chain's CDR3 is CASSPSTESFRNTEAFF. The CDR3 bases are TGTGCCAGCAGCCCGTCGACAGAGTCCTTTAGGAACACTGAAGCTTTCTTT.

CDR3 loop: CASSPGTGVPNQPQHF. In DNA, the CDR3 is TGTGCCAGCAGCCCCGGGACAGGGGTCCCCAATCAGCCCCAGCATTTT. V gene TRBV11-2 combines with J gene TRBJ1-5; 10 bases are shared with TRBD1. The germline V gene has CDR1 SGHAT and CDR2 FQNNGV. V was clipped by 5 bases and J by 3 bases; unmatched bases: 7. This CDR3 has 16 amino acids. Variable domain in full (rest from reference TRBV11-2 and TRBJ1-5): EAGVAQSPRYKIIEKRQSVAFWCNPISGHATLYWYQQILGQGPKLLIQFQNNGVVDDSQLPKDRFSAERLKGVDSTLKIQPAKLEDSAVYLCASSPGTGVPNQPQHFGDGTRLSIL.

The chain recombines TRBV2 with TRBJ1-6; 9 nucleotides align to TRBD1. Per the germline V gene, CDR1 is SNHLY and CDR2 is FYNNEI. The V gene end was trimmed by 6 bases and the J gene end by 0 bases; junction bases not matched to a gene: 6. The CDR3 extends over 17 amino acids. CDR3 protein: CASRRDRVSSYNSPLHF. The CDR3 coding sequence is TGTGCCAGCAGACGGGACAGGGTTAGCTCCTATAATTCACCCCTCCACTTT.

The chain recombines TRBV5-1 with TRBJ2-3; TRBD2 matches at 10 bases. With V trimmed by 2 bases and J by 2 bases, 8 bases remained unmatched. Germline V CDR1 and CDR2: SGHRS, YFSETQ. The CDR3 length is 17 residues. The CDR3 loop reads CASSLRPAGGPTDTQYF. The CDR3 DNA reads as TGCGCCAGCAGCTTAAGGCCAGCGGGGGGGCCCACAGATACGCAGTATTTT.

J is TRBJ2-7 and V is TRBV5-6; 7 bases line up with TRBD1. This CDR3 has 12 residues. The V segment lost 4 bases and the J segment 3 bases; nucleotides outside the gene matches: 1. Per germline, CDR1 SGHDT and CDR2 YYEEEE. The CDR3 here is CASSGQVYEQYF. The CDR3 nucleotides read TGTGCCAGCAGCGGACAGGTCTACGAGCAGTACTTC. Full variable domain (outside the CDR3, taken from reference TRBV5-6 and TRBJ2-7): DAGVTQSPTHLIKTRGQQVTLRCSPKSGHDTVSWYQQALGQGPQFIFQYYEEEERQRGNFPDRFSGHQFPNYSSELNVNALLLGDSALYLCASSGQVYEQYFGPGTRLTVT.

The chain has TRBV5-1 and TRBJ1-2; possibly TRBD1 for D (5 bases). There are 14 residues in the CDR3. Trimming took off 2 bases at V and 2 bases at J, with 10 bases between the two ends. Germline assignment: CDR1 SGHRS and CDR2 YFSETQ. CDR3 sequence: CASSLGGGNYGYTF. The CDR3 DNA reads TGCGCCAGCAGCTTAGGCGGGGGGAACTATGGCTACACCTTC.

V is TRBV4-1 and J is TRBJ2-5; D is possibly TRBD2 (5 bases). The V end lost 1 base, the J end lost 3 bases, and 12 bases lay between the germline ends. Germline V gene lookup returns CDR1 MGHRA and CDR2 YSYEKL. The CDR3 totals 15 residues. CDR3 coding DNA: TGCGCCAGCAGCCAAGGTATGGGAGATGAAGAGACCCAGTACTTC. As protein: CASSQGMGDEETQYF.

The chain has TRBV2 and TRBJ1-2, with 11 bases aligning to TRBD1. Germline V gene data show CDR1 as SNHLY and CDR2 as FYNNEI. Trimming took 6 bases from V and 3 from J; bases not matched to a gene: 0. This CDR3 contains 13 residues. The CDR3 DNA follows: TGTGCCAGCAGGGGACAGGGGGACTATGGCTACACCTTC. It codes for CASRGQGDYGYTF. Full variable domain (remainder filled in from reference TRBV2 and TRBJ1-2): EPEVTQTPSHQVTQMGQEVILRCVPISNHLYFYWYRQILGQKVEFLVSFYNNEISEKSEIFDDQFSVERPDGSNFTLKIRSTKLEDSAMYFCASRGQGDYGYTFGSGTRLTVV.